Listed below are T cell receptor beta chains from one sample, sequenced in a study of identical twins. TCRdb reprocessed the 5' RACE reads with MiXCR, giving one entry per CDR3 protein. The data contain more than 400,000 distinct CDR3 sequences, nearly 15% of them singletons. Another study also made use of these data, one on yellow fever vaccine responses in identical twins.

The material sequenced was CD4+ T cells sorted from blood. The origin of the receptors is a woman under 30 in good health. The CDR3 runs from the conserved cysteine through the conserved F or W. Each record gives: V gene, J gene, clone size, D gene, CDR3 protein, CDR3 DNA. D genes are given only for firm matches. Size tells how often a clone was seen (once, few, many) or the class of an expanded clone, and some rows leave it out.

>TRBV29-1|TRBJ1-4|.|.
CSVGGVAGEKLFF
TGCAGCGTCGGAGGAGTTGCCGGTGAAAAACTGTTTTTT
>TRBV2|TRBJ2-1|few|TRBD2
CASRRTSGSLGEQFF
TGTGCCAGCAGACGGACTAGCGGGAGCTTGGGTGAGCAGTTCTTC
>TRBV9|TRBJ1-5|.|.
CASSAGVRQPQHF
TGTGCCAGCAGCGCGGGGGTTCGTCAGCCCCAGCATTTT
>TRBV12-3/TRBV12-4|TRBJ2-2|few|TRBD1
CASSQGQFSHGELFF
TGTGCCAGCAGTCAGGGACAGTTTTCGCACGGGGAGCTGTTTTTT
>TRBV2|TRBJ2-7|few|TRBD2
CASSRTSGRSYDEQYF
TGTGCCAGCAGTAGGACTAGCGGGAGAAGTTACGACGAGCAGTACTTC
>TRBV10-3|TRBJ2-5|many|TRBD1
CAISSTGGVETQYF
TGTGCCATCAGTTCCACAGGGGGCGTAGAGACCCAGTACTTC
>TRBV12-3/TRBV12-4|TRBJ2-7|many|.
CASSPSGAYEQYF
TGTGCCAGCAGCCCCTCGGGCGCCTACGAGCAGTACTTC
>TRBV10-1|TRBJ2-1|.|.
CASSEYLTGRNEQFF
TGCGCCAGCAGTGAGTACCTGACAGGGAGGAATGAGCAGTTCTTC
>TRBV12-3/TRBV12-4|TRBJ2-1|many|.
CASSTRERYNEQFF
TGTGCCAGCAGTACGAGGGAGCGTTACAATGAGCAGTTCTTC
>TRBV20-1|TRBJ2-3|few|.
CSARDPERDTQYF
TGCAGTGCTAGAGATCCCGAGAGAGATACGCAGTATTTT